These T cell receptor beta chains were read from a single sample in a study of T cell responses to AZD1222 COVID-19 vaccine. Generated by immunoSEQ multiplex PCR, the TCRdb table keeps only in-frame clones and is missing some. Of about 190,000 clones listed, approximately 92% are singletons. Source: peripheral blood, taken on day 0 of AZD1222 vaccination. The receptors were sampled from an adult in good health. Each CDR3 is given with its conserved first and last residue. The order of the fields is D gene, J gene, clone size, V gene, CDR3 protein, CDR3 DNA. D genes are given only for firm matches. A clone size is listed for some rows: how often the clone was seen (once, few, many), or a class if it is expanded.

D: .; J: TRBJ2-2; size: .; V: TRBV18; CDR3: CASSPQKQSANTGELFF; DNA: TGTGCCAGCTCACCACAAAAGCAGTCCGCGAACACCGGGGAGCTGTTTTTT
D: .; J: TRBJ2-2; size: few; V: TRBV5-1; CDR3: CASSLDNREVGELFF; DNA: TGCGCCAGCAGCTTGGACAACAGGGAGGTCGGGGAGCTGTTTTTT
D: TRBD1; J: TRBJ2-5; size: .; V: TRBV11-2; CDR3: CASSSGQREYF; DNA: TGTGCCAGCAGCTCGGGACAGAGAGAGTACTTC
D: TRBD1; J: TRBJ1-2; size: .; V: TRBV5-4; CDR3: CASSSNAPGTGYGYTF; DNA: TGTGCCAGCAGCTCAAACGCCCCCGGGACAGGCTATGGCTACACCTTC
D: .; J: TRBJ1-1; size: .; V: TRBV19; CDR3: CASSEQGRGTEAFF; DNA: TGTGCCAGTAGCGAACAGGGACGGGGCACTGAAGCTTTCTTT
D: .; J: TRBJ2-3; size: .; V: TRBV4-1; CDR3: CASSQVPGFSTDTQYF; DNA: TGCGCCAGCAGCCAAGTACCGGGATTCTCCACAGATACGCAGTATTTT
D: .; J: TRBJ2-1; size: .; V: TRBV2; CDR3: CASRGMSYNEQFF; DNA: TGTGCCAGCAGGGGGATGTCCTACAATGAGCAGTTCTTC
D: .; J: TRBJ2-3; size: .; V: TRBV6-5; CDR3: CASSLGRTDTQYF; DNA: TGTGCCAGCAGTTTGGGACGGACAGATACGCAGTATTTT
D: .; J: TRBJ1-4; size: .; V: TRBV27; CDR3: CASSQDSFTTNEKLFF; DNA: TGTGCCAGCAGTCAGGACAGTTTTACAACTAATGAAAAACTGTTTTTT
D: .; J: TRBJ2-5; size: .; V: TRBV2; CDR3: CASISPTRETQYF; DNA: TGTGCCAGCATTAGCCCGACCCGGGAGACCCAGTACTTC
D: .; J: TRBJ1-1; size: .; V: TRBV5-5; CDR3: CASSSRTSVNTEAFF; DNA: TGTGCCAGCAGCTCGAGGACGTCGGTGAACACTGAAGCTTTCTTT
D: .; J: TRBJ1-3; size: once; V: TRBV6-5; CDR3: CASSSSGRTAGNTIYF; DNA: TGTGCCAGCAGTTCCTCAGGGAGAACAGCCGGAAACACCATATATTTT
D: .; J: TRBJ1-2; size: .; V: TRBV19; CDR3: CASSGPSGYGYTF; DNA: TGTGCCAGTAGTGGCCCAAGTGGCTATGGCTACACCTTC
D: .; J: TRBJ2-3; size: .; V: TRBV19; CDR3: CASSTTGDSTDTQYF; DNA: TGTGCCAGTAGTACCACGGGGGATTCCACAGATACGCAGTATTTT
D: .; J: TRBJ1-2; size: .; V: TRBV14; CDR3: CASSQVSRLYGYTF; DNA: TGTGCCAGCAGCCAAGTAAGCAGACTCTATGGCTACACCTTC
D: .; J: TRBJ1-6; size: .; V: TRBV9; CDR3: CASSGDLSYNSPLHF; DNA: TGTGCCAGCAGCGGGGACCTTTCCTATAATTCACCCCTCCACTTT
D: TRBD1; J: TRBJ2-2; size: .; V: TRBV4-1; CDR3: CASSQGQGAAGELFF; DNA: TGCGCCAGCAGCCAAGGACAGGGGGCGGCCGGGGAGCTGTTTTTT
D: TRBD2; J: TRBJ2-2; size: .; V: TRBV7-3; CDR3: CASSLIRGDTGELFF; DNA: TGTGCCAGCAGCTTAATCCGGGGGGACACCGGGGAGCTGTTTTTT
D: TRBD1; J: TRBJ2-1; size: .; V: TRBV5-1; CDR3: CASSPGTANEQFF; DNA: TGCGCCAGCAGCCCTGGGACAGCTAATGAGCAGTTCTTC
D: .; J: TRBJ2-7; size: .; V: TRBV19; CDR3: CASRPTIGVGPYEQYF; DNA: TGTGCCAGTAGACCAACTATCGGTGTAGGTCCCTACGAGCAGTACTTC
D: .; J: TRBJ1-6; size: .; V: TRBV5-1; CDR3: CASSLFSGGSPLHF; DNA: TGCGCCAGCAGCTTGTTTTCGGGAGGGTCACCCCTCCACTTT
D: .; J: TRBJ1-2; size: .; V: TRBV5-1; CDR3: CASSPNPTGTEVGGYTF; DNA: TGCGCCAGCAGCCCCAATCCGACAGGTACGGAGGTGGGTGGCTACACCTTC
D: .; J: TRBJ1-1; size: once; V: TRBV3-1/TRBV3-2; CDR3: CASSQGGHRTKAFF; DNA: TGTGCCAGCAGCCAAGGGGGGCACAGGACGAAAGCTTTCTTT
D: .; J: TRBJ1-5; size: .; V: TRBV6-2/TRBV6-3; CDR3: CASSAMRQPQHF; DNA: TGTGCCAGCAGTGCTATGCGCCAGCCCCAGCATTTT
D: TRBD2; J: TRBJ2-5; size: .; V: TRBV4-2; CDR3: CASSQGGLAGGLFQTQYF; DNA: TGTGCCAGCAGCCAAGGTGGACTAGCGGGGGGGCTGTTCCAGACCCAGTACTTC
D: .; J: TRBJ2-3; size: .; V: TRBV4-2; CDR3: CASSQGLLDTQYF; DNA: TGTGCCAGCAGCCAAGGACTGTTGGATACGCAGTATTTT
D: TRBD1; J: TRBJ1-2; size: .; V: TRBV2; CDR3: CASRKGTGALDYGYTF; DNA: TGTGCCAGCAGGAAGGGGACAGGGGCTCTGGACTATGGCTACACCTTC
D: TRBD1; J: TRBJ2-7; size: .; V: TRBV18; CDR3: CASSPRDREQYF; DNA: TGTGCCAGCTCACCACGGGACAGAGAGCAGTACTTC
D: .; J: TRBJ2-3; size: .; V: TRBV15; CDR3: CATSKSGDQDTQYF; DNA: TGTGCCACCAGCAAAAGCGGCGACCAAGATACGCAGTATTTT
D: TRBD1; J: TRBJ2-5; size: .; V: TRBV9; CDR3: CASSPAGQGTLKQETQYF; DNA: TGTGCCAGCAGCCCCGCGGGACAGGGGACGCTAAAACAAGAGACCCAGTACTTC
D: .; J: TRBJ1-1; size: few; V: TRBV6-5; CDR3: CASSGIADTEAFF; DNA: TGTGCCAGCAGCGGCATTGCAGACACTGAAGCTTTCTTT
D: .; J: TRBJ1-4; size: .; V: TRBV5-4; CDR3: CASSQKQGSTNEKLFF; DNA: TGTGCCAGCAGCCAAAAACAGGGATCAACTAATGAAAAACTGTTTTTT
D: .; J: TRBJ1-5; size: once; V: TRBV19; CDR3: CASRVSDGNQPQHF; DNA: TGTGCCAGTAGGGTATCGGACGGCAATCAGCCCCAGCATTTT
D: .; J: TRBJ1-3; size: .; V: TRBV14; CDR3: CASSPGSPSSGNTIYF; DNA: TGTGCCAGCAGCCCGGGGAGCCCGAGCTCTGGAAACACCATATATTTT
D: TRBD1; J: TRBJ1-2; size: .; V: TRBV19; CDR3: CASRREGAGYTF; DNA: TGTGCCAGTAGAAGGGAGGGGGCTGGCTACACCTTC
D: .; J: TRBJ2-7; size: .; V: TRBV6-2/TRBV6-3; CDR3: CASGPRGGDPYEQYF; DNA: TGTGCCAGCGGCCCCAGGGGGGGGGACCCTTACGAGCAGTACTTC
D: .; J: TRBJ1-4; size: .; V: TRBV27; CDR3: CASSFGRPNEKLFF; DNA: TGTGCCAGCAGTTTCGGCAGACCTAATGAAAAACTGTTTTTT
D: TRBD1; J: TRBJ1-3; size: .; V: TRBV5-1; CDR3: CASRTQGGGNTIYF; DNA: TGCGCCAGCAGGACCCAGGGGGGTGGAAACACCATATATTTT
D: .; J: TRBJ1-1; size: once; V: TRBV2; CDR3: CASRQAPGTEAFF; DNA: TGTGCCAGCAGACAGGCACCAGGGACTGAAGCTTTCTTT
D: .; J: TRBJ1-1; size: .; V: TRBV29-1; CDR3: CSPTAGAGAFF; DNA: TGCAGCCCGACCGCAGGGGCTGGAGCTTTCTTT